The present T cell receptor beta chain was sequenced within a study of T cell clonality in common variable immunodeficiency. The assay was immunoSEQ multiplex PCR, and TCRdb's table has in-frame clones only and misses some. There are tens of thousands of clones in the sample, none observed a single time. A note on this clone: Its antigen is not known.

Findings and caveats of the study: Fewer TCRbeta clones were shared among CVID subjects than controls. T cell subpopulation sequencing would be needed to explain CVID clonality. CVID subjects showed higher TCRbeta clonality than healthy controls.

The sample was peripheral blood mononuclear cells. This TCR derives from a person aged 18 to 69 in good health.

The CDR3 here is CASSPTNTGVGEQFF. The CDR3 DNA, read in part, is TGTGCCAGCTCACCTACCAATACAGGGGTGGGTGAG. The chain links TRBV18 to TRBJ2-1; 7 nucleotides match TRBD1. The CDR3 end falls 3 residues outside the read, so it is completed with the germline J gene. J gave up 9 bases and V 3 bases, and 11 bases lay outside the gene matches. Germline V CDR1 and CDR2: KGHSH, LQKENI. CDR3 length: 15 amino acids.